This TCR beta chain was found in a study of PD-1 blockade in classical Hodgkin lymphoma. Study-wide results and caveats: Only CD4+ TCR diversity, not CD8+, had risen significantly by C4D1.

The patients all showed relapse after autologous stem cell transplantation, while their brentuximab vedotin exposure varied. This clone occurred once. Its antigen is still unknown. The CDR3 extends over 15 amino acids. Trimming removed 6 bases at V and 6 bases at J, with 21 bases between. From germline, CDR1 is SNHLY and CDR2 FYNNEI. Libraries were prepared by immunoSEQ multiplex PCR; TCRdb keeps only in-frame clonotypes and omits some of them. Of 15,000 or so clones in the sample, more than 70% were seen once. This receptor was obtained from a human donor with classical Hodgkin lymphoma. V gene TRBV2 combines with J gene TRBJ2-7, with D perhaps TRBD1 or TRBD2 (5 bases each). The material sequenced was peripheral blood mononuclear cells (PBMCs), taken before the second cycle of nivolumab. The CDR3 nucleotides read TGTGCCAGCAGACCCGGGACCCCTTTTGGGGGCGAGCAGTACTTC. Encoded protein: CASRPGTPFGGEQYF.